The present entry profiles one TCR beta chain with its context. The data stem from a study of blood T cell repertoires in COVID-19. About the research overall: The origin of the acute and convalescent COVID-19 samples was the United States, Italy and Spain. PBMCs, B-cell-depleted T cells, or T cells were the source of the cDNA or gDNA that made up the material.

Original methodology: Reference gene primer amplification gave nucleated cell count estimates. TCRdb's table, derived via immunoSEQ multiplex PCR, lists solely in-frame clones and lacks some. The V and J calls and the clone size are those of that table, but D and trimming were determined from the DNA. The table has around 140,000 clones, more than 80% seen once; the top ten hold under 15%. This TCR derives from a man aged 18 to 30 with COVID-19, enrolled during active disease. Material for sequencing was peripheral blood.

The CDR3 bases are TGTGCCAGCAGCCAAGATTATCAAGCGGGAAACAATGAGCAGTTCTTC. Encoded protein: CASSQDYQAGNNEQFF. The rearrangement joins TRBV3-1 (or the pseudogene TRBV3-2) to TRBJ2-1; 7 nucleotides match TRBD2. CDR3 length: 16 residues. Germline CDR1 LGHDT, CDR2 YNNKEL (reference sequence). J gave up 5 bases and V 0 bases, and 7 bases lay outside the gene matches.